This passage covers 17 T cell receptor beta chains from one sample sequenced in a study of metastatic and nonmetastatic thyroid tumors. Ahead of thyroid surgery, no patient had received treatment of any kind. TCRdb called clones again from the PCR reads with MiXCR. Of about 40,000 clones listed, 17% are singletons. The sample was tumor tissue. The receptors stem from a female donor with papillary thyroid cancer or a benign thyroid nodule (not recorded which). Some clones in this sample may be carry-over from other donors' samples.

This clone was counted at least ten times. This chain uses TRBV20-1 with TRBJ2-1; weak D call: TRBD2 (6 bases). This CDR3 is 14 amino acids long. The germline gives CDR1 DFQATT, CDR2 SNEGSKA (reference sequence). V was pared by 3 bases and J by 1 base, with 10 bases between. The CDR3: CSARGRESYNEQFF. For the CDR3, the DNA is TGCAGTGCTAGGGGTCGGGAGTCCTACAATGAGCAGTTCTTC.

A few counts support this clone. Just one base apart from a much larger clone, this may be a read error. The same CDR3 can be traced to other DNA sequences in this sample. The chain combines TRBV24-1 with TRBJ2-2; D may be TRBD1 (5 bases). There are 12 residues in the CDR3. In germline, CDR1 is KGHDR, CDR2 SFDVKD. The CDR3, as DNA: TGTGCCACCAGTCATGGGGCCGGTGAGCTGTTTTTT. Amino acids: CATSHGAGELFF.

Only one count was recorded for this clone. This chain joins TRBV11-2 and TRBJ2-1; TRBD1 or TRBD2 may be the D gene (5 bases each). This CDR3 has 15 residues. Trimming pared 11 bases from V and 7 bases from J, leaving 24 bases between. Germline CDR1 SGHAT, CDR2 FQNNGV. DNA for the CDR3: TGTGCCGCCCGCCCAGGGAGAGGTACATATAATGAGCAGTTCTTC. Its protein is CAARPGRGTYNEQFF.

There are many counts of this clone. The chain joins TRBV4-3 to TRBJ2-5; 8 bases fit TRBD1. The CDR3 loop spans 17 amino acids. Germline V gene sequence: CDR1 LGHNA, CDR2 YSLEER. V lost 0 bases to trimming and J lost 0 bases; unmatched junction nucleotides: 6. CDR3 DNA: TGCGCCAGCAGCCAAGATCGTGCAGGGGGCTACCAAGAGACCCAGTACTTC. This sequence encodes CASSQDRAGGYQETQYF.

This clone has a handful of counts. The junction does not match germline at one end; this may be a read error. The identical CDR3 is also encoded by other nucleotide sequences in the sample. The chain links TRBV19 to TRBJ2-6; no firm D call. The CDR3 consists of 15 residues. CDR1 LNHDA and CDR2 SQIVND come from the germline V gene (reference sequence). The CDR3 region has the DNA TGTGCCAGTAGTATCCGAGGCTCTGGTGCCAACGTCCTGACCTTC. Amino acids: CASSIRGSGANVLTF.

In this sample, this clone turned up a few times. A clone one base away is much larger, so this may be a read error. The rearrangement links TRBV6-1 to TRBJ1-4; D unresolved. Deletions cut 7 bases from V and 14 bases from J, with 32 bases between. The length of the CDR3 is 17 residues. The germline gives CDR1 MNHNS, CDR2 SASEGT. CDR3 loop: CASTHGIGVLRERSLFF. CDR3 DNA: TGTGCCAGCACACACGGTATCGGGGTATTAAGGGAACGGAGTCTGTTTTTT.

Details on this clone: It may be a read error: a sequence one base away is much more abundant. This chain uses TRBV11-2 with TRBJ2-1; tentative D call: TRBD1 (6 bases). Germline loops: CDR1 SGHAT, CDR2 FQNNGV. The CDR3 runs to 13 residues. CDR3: CVSSGQRRQERFF. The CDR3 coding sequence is TGTGTCAGCAGCGGACAGCGTCGGCAGGAGCGGTTCTTC.

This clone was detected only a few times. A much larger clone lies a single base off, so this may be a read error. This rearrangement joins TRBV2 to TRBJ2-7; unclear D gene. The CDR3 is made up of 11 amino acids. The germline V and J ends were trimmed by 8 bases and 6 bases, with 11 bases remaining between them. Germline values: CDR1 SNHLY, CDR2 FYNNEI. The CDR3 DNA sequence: TGTGCCAGCCTCCTTGGCCTCGAGCAGTACTTC. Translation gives CASLLGLEQYF.

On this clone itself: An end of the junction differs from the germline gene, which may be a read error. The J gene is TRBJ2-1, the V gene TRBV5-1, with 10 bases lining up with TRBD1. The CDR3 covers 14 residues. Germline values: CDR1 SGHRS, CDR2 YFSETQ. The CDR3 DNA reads TGCGCCAGCAACTTGCGACAGGGGGCGAATGAGCAGTTCTTC. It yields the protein CASNLRQGANEQFF. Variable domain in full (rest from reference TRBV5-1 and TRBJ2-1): KAGVTQTPRYLIKTRGQQVTLSCSPISGHRSVSWYQQTPGQGLQFLFEYFSETQRNKGNFPGRFSGRQFSNSRSEMNVSTLELGDSALYLCASNLRQGANEQFFGPGTRLTVL.

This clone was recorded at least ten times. The CDR3 loop is CASSLALAAQETQYF. The CDR3 nucleotides read TGCGCCAGCAGCTTGGCACTAGCGGCACAAGAGACCCAGTACTTC. The V gene is TRBV5-1, the J gene TRBJ2-5; 8 nucleotides line up with TRBD2. Losses at the gene ends were 0 bases for V and 2 bases for J; bases not matched to a gene: 3. This CDR3 has 15 amino acids. CDR1 SGHRS and CDR2 YFSETQ come from the germline V gene.

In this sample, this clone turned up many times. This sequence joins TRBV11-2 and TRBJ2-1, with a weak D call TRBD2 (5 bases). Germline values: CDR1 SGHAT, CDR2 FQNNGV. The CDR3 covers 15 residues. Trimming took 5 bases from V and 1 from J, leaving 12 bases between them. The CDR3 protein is CASSGGGRSYNEQFF. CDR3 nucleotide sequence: TGTGCCAGCAGCGGAGGTGGGCGGTCCTACAATGAGCAGTTCTTC.

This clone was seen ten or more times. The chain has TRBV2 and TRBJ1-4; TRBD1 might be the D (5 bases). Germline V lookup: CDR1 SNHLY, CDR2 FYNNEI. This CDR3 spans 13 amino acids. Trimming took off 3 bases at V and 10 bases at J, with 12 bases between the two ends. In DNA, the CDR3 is TGTGCCAGCAGTGAGAGCAGGGAGGCAAAACTGTTTTTT. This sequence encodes CASSESREAKLFF.

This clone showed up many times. The CDR3 region has the DNA TGTGCCAGCAGCCCACCCGGGACTAGAGAGACCCAGTACTTC. It encodes CASSPPGTRETQYF. The V gene is TRBV9, the J gene TRBJ2-5; 8 positions agree with TRBD2. Germline loops: CDR1 SGDLS, CDR2 YYNGEE. J was trimmed by 4 bases and V by 4 bases; bases with no gene match: 6. The CDR3 has 14 residues.

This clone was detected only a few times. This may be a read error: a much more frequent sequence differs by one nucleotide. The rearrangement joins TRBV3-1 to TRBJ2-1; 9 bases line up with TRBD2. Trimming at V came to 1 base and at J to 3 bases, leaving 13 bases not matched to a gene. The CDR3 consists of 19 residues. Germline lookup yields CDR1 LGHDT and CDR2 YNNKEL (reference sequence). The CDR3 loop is CASSQGGLETSGYYNEQFF. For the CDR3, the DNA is TGTGCCAGCAGCCAAGGTGGTTTAGAGACTAGCGGTTACTACAATGAGCAGTTCTTC.

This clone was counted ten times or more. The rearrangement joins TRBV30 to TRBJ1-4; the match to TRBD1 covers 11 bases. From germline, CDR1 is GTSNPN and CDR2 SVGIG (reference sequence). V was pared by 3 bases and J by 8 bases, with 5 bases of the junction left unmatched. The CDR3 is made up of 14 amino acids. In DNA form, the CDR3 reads TGTGCCTGGAGCAGGGGACAGGGGGTCGAAAAACTGTTTTTT. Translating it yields CAWSRGQGVEKLFF. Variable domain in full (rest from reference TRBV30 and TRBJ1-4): SQTIHQWPATLVQPVGSPLSLECTVEGTSNPNLYWYRQAAGRGLQLLFYSVGIGQISSEVPQNLSASRPQDRQFILSSKKLLLSDSGFYLCAWSRGQGVEKLFFGSGTQLSVL.

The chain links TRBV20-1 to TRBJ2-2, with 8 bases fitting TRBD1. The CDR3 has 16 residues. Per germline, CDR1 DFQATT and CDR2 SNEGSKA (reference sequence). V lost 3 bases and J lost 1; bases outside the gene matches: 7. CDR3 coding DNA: TGCAGTGCTAGCCCAGGGGGCCCCCTGAACACCGGGGAGCTGTTTTTT. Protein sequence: CSASPGGPLNTGELFF.

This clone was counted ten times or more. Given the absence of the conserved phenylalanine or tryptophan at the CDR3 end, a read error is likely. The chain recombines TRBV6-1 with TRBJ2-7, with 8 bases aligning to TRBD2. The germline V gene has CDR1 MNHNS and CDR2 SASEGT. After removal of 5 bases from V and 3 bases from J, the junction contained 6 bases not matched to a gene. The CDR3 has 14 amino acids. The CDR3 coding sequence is TGTGCCAGCAGTTCCCCGGGACTAGGCTACGAGCAGTACCTC. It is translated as CASSSPGLGYEQYL.